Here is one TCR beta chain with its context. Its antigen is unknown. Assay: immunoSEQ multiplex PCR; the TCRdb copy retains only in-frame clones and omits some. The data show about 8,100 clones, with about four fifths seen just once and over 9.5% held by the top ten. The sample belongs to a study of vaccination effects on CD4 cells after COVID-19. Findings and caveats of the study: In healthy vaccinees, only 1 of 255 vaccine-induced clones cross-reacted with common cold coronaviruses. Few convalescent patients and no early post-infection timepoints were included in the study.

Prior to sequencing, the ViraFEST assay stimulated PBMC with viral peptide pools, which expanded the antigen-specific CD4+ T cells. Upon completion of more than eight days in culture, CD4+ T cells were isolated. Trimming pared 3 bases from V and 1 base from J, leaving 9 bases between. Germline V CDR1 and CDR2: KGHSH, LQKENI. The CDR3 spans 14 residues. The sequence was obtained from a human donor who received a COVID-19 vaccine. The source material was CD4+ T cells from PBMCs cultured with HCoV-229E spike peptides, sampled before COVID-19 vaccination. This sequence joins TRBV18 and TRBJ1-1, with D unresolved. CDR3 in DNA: TGTGCCAGCTCACCGGGCTTCTCGAACACTGAAGCTTTCTTT. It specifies CASSPGFSNTEAFF.